Presented here are 20 T cell receptor beta chains from one specimen sequenced in a study of beta chain features in type 1 diabetes. Reverse transcribing all isolated RNA meant expressed TCRB transcripts were sequenced. The table came from immunoSEQ multiplex PCR; TCRdb's copy has only in-frame clones and leaves some out. This table holds around 200,000 clones, approximately 13% found once. The sequencing sample was made of central memory CD4+ T cells from blood. Receptors were obtained from a woman younger than 30 in good health.

A few counts support this clone. The same CDR3 can be traced to other DNA sequences in this sample. The rearrangement joins TRBV18 to TRBJ1-1; the D is unclear. This CDR3 spans 14 amino acids. Trimming left V 6 bases short and J 1 base short, with 12 bases between. Germline assignment: CDR1 KGHSH and CDR2 LQKENI. The CDR3 is CASSPITRNTEAFF. In DNA, the CDR3 is TGTGCCAGCTCCCCAATCACCAGGAACACTGAAGCTTTCTTT. The full variable domain, rest sourced from reference TRBV18 and TRBJ1-1, is NAGVMQNPRHLVRRRGQEARLRCSPMKGHSHVYWYRQLPEEGLKFMVYLQKENIIDESGMPKERFSAEFPKEGPSILRIQQVVRGDSAAYFCASSPITRNTEAFFGQGTRLTVV.

This clone was counted at least ten times. The chain employs TRBV7-9 and TRBJ2-1, with TRBD2 matching over 12 bases. The germline gives CDR1 SEHNR, CDR2 FQNEAQ (reference sequence). The CDR3 extends over 15 amino acids. J lost 4 bases, V lost 4 bases, and 2 bases had no gene match. CDR3 sequence reads: CASSSGLAGYNEQFF. Written as DNA, the CDR3 is TGTGCCAGCAGCTCTGGACTAGCGGGGTACAATGAGCAGTTCTTC.

CDR3 coding DNA: TGTGCCAGCAGGAAACTACAGGGTTTTGCTTTCTTT. This encodes CASRKLQGFAFF. The rearrangement links TRBV28 to TRBJ1-1, with a weak D call TRBD1 (6 bases). Germline V gene lookup returns CDR1 MDHEN and CDR2 SYDVKM. This CDR3 has 12 residues. Trimming cost V 6 bases and J 11 bases, with 16 bases left between them.

This clone was observed a few times. The rearrangement joins TRBV29-1 to TRBJ2-3, with 11 positions matching TRBD2. CDR3 length equals 16 residues. V lost 6 bases and J lost 2; bases outside the gene matches: 10. Germline lookup yields CDR1 SQVTM and CDR2 ANQGSEA. CDR3 nucleotides: TGCAGCGTCGCCTCTGGGACTAGCGGTAACACAGATACGCAGTATTTT. Protein: CSVASGTSGNTDTQYF.

This chain connects TRBV14 to TRBJ2-1; D perhaps matches TRBD1 (7 bases). The CDR3 spans 16 residues. Germline V lookup: CDR1 SGHDN, CDR2 FVKESK. Trimming cost V 1 base and J 3 bases, with 13 bases left between them. In DNA, the CDR3 is TGTGCCAGCAGCCAAGCGAACAGGGGAGGCTACAATGAGCAGTTCTTC. Its protein product is CASSQANRGGYNEQFF.

V is TRBV29-1 and J is TRBJ2-2; the match to TRBD2 covers 9 bases. The CDR3 has 14 residues. CDR1 and CDR2 (germline): SQVTM, ANQGSEA. V dropped 8 bases and J dropped 3; count of bases not matched to a gene: 7. The CDR3 DNA sequence: TGCAGCTTTCAGCGGGAGGCTTACACCGGGGAGCTGTTTTTT. Its protein product is CSFQREAYTGELFF.

This clone was detected a few times. The rearrangement uses TRBV5-5 and TRBJ2-5; 9 bases are a match to TRBD1. The CDR3 has 15 residues. Germline lookup yields CDR1 SGHKS and CDR2 YYEKEE (reference sequence). With V trimmed by 1 base and J by 5 bases, 6 bases remained unmatched. CDR3 region: CASSLFGTGTETQYF. The CDR3 DNA reads TGTGCCAGCAGCTTGTTCGGGACAGGGACCGAGACCCAGTACTTC.

This clone was picked up a small number of times. This chain joins TRBV18 and TRBJ1-5; TRBD1 might be the D (5 bases). CDR1 and CDR2 (germline): KGHSH, LQKENI. Trimming pared 1 base from V and 3 bases from J, leaving 13 bases between. CDR3 size: 16 residues. CDR3 protein: CASSPRSQGINQPQHF. As DNA, the CDR3 is TGTGCCAGCTCACCACGTAGCCAGGGTATCAATCAGCCCCAGCATTTT.

This clone has only a few counts. The J gene is TRBJ2-5, the V gene TRBV19; 7 nucleotides agree with TRBD1. The CDR3 covers 14 residues. With 3 bases clipped from V and 3 bases from J, the junction kept 4 bases outside the gene matches. Per germline, CDR1 LNHDA and CDR2 SQIVND (reference sequence). CDR3 in DNA: TGTGCCAGTAGTATCCTAGGGGGCGAAGAGACCCAGTACTTC. This translates into CASSILGGEETQYF.

The rearrangement joins TRBV4-1 to TRBJ2-1; TRBD2 matches 7 bases. Germline lookup yields CDR1 MGHRA and CDR2 YSYEKL. This CDR3 is 14 amino acids long. After removal of 0 bases from V and 6 bases from J, the junction contained 2 bases not matched to a gene. This CDR3 is CASSQDWEGNEQFF. Here the CDR3 DNA reads TGCGCCAGCAGCCAAGATTGGGAGGGCAATGAGCAGTTCTTC.

This clone was picked up a small number of times. This rearrangement joins TRBV5-1 to TRBJ2-5; a weak D match, TRBD2 (6 bases). The germline gives CDR1 SGHRS, CDR2 YFSETQ. With 0 bases removed from V and 4 bases from J, the gap between germline ends came to 10 bases. CDR3 length: 14 amino acids. CDR3 DNA: TGCGCCAGCAGCTTGGGACTAGTCGGAGAGACCCAGTACTTC. Translation: CASSLGLVGETQYF.

This chain connects TRBV6-5 to TRBJ1-5; 9 bases match TRBD1. The CDR3 loop spans 15 amino acids. V lost 6 bases and J lost 5; bases outside the gene matches: 8. Germline CDR1 MNHEY, CDR2 SVGAGI. For the CDR3, the DNA is TGTGCCAGCAGGACCGGGACAGGGCTCGATCAGCCCCAGCATTTT. Translated: CASRTGTGLDQPQHF.

The CDR3 is CARETGTGGNEQFF. CDR3 in DNA: TGCGCCAGAGAAACCGGGACAGGGGGGAATGAGCAGTTCTTC. The chain links TRBV23-1 to TRBJ2-1; 11 nucleotides line up with TRBD1. TRBV23-1 has ORF status, its function being uncertain. V was pared by 9 bases and J by 7 bases, with 8 bases of the junction left unmatched. This CDR3 has 14 amino acids.

This clone was seen many times. The V gene is TRBV28, the J gene TRBJ1-1; perhaps TRBD1 as D (5 bases). Trimming removed 6 bases at V and 4 bases at J, with 15 bases between. The germline V gene encodes CDR1 MDHEN and CDR2 SYDVKM. This CDR3 comprises 14 residues. The DNA of the CDR3 is TGTGCCAGCAGCCTCCCCCACAGGTTCACTGAAGCTTTCTTT. Its protein product is CASSLPHRFTEAFF.

This clone was detected a few times. The chain recombines TRBV2 with TRBJ1-4; D gene ambiguous. The CDR3 loop spans 10 amino acids. Germline CDR1 is SNHLY and CDR2 is FYNNEI. Trimming stripped 3 bases from V and 12 bases from J, with 5 bases between. CDR3 nucleotide sequence: TGTGCCAGCAGTGAGGCTGAACTGTTTTTT. Its translation is CASSEAELFF. Combining the CDR3 with reference TRBV2 and TRBJ1-4 gives the whole variable domain EPEVTQTPSHQVTQMGQEVILRCVPISNHLYFYWYRQILGQKVEFLVSFYNNEISEKSEIFDDQFSVERPDGSNFTLKIRSTKLEDSAMYFCASSEAELFFGSGTQLSVL.

This clone was seen a few times. This chain uses TRBV7-9 with TRBJ1-1; 8 nucleotides agree with TRBD1. This CDR3 is 14 amino acids long. V dropped 1 base and J dropped 5; count of bases not matched to a gene: 3. Germline CDR1 is SEHNR and CDR2 is FQNEAQ (reference sequence). This CDR3 is CASSLDRGGTEAFF. CDR3 sequence (DNA): TGTGCCAGCAGCTTAGACAGGGGGGGAACTGAAGCTTTCTTT.

This chain links TRBV7-9 with TRBJ2-5, with D perhaps matching TRBD2 (6 bases). The CDR3 is 14 amino acids. Germline-derived CDR1 and CDR2 are SEHNR and FQNEAQ (reference sequence). Trimming cost V 3 bases and J 2 bases, with 10 bases left between them. The CDR3 loop is CASSLGRDQETQYF. The CDR3 bases are TGTGCCAGCAGCTTGGGGCGGGATCAAGAGACCCAGTACTTC.

The chain uses TRBV27 and TRBJ2-1, with 11 bases aligning to TRBD2. Germline-derived CDR1 and CDR2 are MNHEY and SMNVEV (reference sequence). This CDR3 has 15 amino acids. J gave up 12 bases and V 4 bases, and 11 bases lay outside the gene matches. The CDR3 DNA sequence: TGTGCCAGCAGTTCAGGGTTAGCGGGAGGGAGGGGGCAGTTCTTC. Its translation is CASSSGLAGGRGQFF.

This clone has a handful of counts. J is TRBJ2-7 and V is TRBV7-2; 8 bases are shared with TRBD2. This CDR3 is 14 amino acids long. Trimming took 5 bases from V and 5 from J; bases not matched to a gene: 8. Germline V gene data show CDR1 as SGHTA and CDR2 as FQGNSA. The DNA of the CDR3 is TGTGCCAGCAGCCCTGACCCGGGAGGGCACGAGCAGTACTTC. Its protein is CASSPDPGGHEQYF.

With respect to this clone: The junction departs from the called germline gene at one end, perhaps through a read error. This rearrangement joins TRBV5-1 to TRBJ1-1, with D unresolved. The CDR3 has 15 residues. Germline V CDR1 and CDR2: SGHRS, YFSETQ. CDR3 loop: CASSLAWVGNTEAFF. CDR3 nucleotides: TGCGCCAGCAGCTTGGCCTGGGTCGGGAACACTGAAGCCTTCTTT. The full variable domain, rest sourced from reference TRBV5-1 and TRBJ1-1, is KAGVTQTPRYLIKTRGQQVTLSCSPISGHRSVSWYQQTPGQGLQFLFEYFSETQRNKGNFPGRFSGRQFSNSRSEMNVSTLELGDSALYLCASSLAWVGNTEAFFGQGTRLTVV.